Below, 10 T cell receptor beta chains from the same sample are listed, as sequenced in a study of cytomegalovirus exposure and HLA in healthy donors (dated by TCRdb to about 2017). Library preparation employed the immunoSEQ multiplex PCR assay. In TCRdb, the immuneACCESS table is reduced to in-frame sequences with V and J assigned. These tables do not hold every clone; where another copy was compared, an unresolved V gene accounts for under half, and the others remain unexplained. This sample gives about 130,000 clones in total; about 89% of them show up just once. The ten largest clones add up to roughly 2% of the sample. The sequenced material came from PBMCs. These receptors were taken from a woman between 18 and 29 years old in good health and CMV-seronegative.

CDR3 sequence: CASSQKQGAGGLFF. The CDR3 DNA follows: TGTGCCAGCAGCCAAAAACAGGGGGCCGGGGGACTGTTTTTT. The chain links TRBV28 to TRBJ1-4; TRBD1 matches at 9 bases. This CDR3 region has 14 residues. CDR1 and CDR2 (germline): MDHEN, SYDVKM. The trim removed 6 bases at V and 13 bases at J, leaving 12 bases unmatched.

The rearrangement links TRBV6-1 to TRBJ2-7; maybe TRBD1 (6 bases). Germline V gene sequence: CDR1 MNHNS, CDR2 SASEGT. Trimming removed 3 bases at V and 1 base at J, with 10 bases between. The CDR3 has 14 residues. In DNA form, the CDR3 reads TGTGCCAGCAGTGACAGGGGTTTGTCCTACGAGCAGTACTTC. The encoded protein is CASSDRGLSYEQYF.

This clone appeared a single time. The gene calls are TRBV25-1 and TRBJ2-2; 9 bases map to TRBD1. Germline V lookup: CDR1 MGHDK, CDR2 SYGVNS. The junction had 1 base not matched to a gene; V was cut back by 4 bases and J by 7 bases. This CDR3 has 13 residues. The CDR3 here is CASSGQGDGELFF. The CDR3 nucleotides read TGTGCCAGCAGTGGACAGGGGGACGGGGAGCTGTTTTTT.

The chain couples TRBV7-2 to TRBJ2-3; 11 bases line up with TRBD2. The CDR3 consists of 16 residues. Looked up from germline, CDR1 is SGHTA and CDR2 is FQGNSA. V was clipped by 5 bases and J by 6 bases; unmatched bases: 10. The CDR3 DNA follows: TGTGCCAGCAGCCCGTCTAGCGGGAGGCCCGGGGATACGCAGTATTTT. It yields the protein CASSPSSGRPGDTQYF.

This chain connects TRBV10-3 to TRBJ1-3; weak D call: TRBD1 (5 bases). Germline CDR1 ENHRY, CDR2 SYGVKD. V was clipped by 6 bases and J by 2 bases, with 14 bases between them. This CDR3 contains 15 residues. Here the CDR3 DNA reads TGTGCCATCAGATCCGGAGGGGTGGCTGGAAACACCATATATTTT. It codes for CAIRSGGVAGNTIYF.

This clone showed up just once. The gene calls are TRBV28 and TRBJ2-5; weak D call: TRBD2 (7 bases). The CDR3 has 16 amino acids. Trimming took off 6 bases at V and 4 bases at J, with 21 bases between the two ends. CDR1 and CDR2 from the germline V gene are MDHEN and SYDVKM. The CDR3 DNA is TGTGCCAGCAGCCAGGGAGGGCGCAGGGGAAGAGAGACCCAGTACTTC. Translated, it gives CASSQGGRRGRETQYF. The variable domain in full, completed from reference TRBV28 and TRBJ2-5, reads DVKVTQSSRYLVKRTGEKVFLECVQDMDHENMFWYRQDPGLGLRLIYFSYDVKMKEKGDIPEGYSVSREKKERFSLILESASTNQTSMYLCASSQGGRRGRETQYFGPGTRLLVL.

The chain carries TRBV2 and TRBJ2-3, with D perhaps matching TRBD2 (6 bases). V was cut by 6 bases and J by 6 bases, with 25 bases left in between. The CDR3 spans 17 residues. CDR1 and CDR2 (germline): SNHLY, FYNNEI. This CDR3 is CASSAPTGISSEDTQYF. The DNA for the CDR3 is TGTGCCAGCAGCGCTCCTACAGGTATTTCTAGCGAGGATACGCAGTATTTT.

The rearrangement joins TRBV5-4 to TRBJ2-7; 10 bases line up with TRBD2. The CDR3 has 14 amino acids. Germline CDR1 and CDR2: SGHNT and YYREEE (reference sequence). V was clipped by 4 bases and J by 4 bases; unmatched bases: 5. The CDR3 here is CASSTPAGGYEQYF. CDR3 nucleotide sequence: TGTGCCAGCAGCACACCAGCGGGAGGGTACGAGCAGTACTTC.

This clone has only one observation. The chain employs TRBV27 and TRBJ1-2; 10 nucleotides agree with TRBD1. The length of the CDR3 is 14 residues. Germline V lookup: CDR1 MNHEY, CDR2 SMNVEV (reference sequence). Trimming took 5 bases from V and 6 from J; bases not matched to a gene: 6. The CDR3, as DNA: TGTGCCAGCAGTCTGGACAGGGGGTATGATGGCTACACCTTC. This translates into CASSLDRGYDGYTF.

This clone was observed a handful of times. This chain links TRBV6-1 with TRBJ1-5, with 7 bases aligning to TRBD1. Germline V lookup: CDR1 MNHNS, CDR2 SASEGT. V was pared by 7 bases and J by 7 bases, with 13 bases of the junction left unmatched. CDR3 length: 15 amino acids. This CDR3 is CASIPGQRFGQPQHF. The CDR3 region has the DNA TGTGCCAGCATCCCGGGACAGAGATTCGGACAGCCCCAGCATTTT.